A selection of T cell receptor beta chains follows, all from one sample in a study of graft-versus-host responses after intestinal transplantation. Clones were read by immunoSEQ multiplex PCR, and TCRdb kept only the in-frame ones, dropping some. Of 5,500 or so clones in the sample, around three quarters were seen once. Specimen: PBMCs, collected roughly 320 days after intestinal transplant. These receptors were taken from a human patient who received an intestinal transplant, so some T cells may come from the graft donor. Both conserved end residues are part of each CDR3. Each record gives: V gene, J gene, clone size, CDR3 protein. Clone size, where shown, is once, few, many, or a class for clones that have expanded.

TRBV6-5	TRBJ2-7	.	CASSSIHTGEQYF
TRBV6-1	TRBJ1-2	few	CATVWGNGYTF
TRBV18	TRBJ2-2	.	CASSPNTRGPNTGELFF
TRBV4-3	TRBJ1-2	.	CASSSQGASYGYTF
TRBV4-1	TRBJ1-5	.	CASSQRQGYLYSNQPQHF
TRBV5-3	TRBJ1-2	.	CARSLVSGAADYGYTF
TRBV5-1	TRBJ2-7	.	CASSRYGASGTYEQYF
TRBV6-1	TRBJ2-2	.	CASSVGGDTGELFF
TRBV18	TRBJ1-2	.	CASSRGQSSHYGYTF
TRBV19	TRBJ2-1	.	CASSSGGALNEQFF
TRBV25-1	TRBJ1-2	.	CASRGDNLLYTF
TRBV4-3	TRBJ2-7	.	CASSLGQGQGDYEQYF
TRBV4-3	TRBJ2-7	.	CASSQIRTGPTYEQYF
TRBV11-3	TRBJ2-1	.	CASSGGEQFF
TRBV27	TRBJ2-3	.	CASTSSGSADTQYF
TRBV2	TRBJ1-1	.	CASRPRLMNTEAFF
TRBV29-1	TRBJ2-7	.	CSEGPPPYEQYF
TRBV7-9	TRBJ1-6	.	CASSSGTVNSPLHF
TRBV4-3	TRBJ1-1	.	CASRQDRDTEAFF
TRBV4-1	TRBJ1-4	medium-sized	CASSQDGEKLFF
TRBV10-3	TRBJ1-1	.	CAIRAGMTEAFF
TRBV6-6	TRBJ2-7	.	CASSYSSYEQYF
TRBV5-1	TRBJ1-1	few	CASSISGGGGTEAFF
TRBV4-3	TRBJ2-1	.	CASSQAGDEQFF
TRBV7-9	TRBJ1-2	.	CASSQDSGYTNYGYTF
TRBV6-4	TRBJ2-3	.	CASSSGGASTDTQYF
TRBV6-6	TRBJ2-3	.	CASRTGALGRTDTQYF
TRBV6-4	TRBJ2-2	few	CASSESGGNTGELFF
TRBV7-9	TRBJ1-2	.	CASSENVLEGVSGYTF
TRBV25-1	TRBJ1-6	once	CASSEYTSYNSPLHF
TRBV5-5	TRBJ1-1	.	CASSLTGNTEAFF
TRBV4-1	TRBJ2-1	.	CASSQAAGYPYNEQFF
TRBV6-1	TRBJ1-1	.	CASTKDRVNTEAFF
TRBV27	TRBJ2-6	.	CASSNRVPLPGANVLTF
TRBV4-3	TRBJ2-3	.	CASSQDRYETDTQYF
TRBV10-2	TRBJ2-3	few	CASRNTDTQYF
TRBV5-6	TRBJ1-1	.	CASSLKTTNTEAFF
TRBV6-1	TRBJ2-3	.	CATVWTGTLSDTQYF
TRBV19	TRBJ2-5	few	CANSDRPQETQYF
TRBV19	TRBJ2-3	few	CASGLGDTQYF
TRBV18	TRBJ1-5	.	CASSRRGNNQPQHF
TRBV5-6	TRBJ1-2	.	CASEGTVAYGYTF
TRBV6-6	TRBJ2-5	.	CASSYLGTGEETQYF
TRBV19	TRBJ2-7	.	CASSGGQAYSYEQYF
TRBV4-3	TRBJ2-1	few	CASSQEGGGGYNEQFF
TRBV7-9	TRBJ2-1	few	CASSPPGDSSYNEQFF
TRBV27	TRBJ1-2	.	CASRPGPDLWSYGYTF
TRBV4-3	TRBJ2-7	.	CASSQDSGTGGEEQYF
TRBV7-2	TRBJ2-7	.	CVSSSPGRPYEQYF
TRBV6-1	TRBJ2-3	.	CAENDRGTDTQYF
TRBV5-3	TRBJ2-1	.	CARSRDSYNEQFF
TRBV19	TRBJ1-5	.	CASSAGRRQGNQPQHF
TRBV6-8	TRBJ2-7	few	CASQGSGDEQYF
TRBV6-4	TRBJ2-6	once	CASSDSPGLAGGANVLTF
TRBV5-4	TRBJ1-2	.	CASSLFDSNYGYTF
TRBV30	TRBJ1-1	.	CAWGLGQGPFLF
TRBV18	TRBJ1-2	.	CASSPGHQGYTF